The clone carrying this TCR beta chain was detected only a few times. This sample's TCRbeta library carried unique molecular identifier barcodes. Using its own MiXCR run on the PCR reads, TCRdb lists one record per CDR3 protein. The top ten clones hold about 6.2% of a sample with 200,000 to 250,000 distinct CDR3 sequences, under 9.5% of them seen once. Germline assignment: CDR1 DFQATT and CDR2 SNEGSKA (reference sequence). Trimming took 0 bases from V and 9 from J; bases not matched to a gene: 4. CDR3 length: 16 amino acids. This sample is drawn from a study of T-cell reconstitution after alpha-beta-depleted transplantation in children.

Specimen: PBMCs from the stem cell graft donor, collected from the stem cell graft. This sequence was found in a human donor who donated a stem cell graft to a child with acute lymphoblastic leukemia. The chain uses TRBV20-1 and TRBJ2-2; TRBD2 agrees at 16 bases. CDR3: CSAREGLAGGHRELFF. The CDR3 bases are TGCAGTGCTAGAGAGGGACTAGCGGGGGGGCACCGGGAGCTGTTTTTT.